One and the same sample provided the 18 T cell receptor beta chains below, sequenced in a study of Tregs in tolerant kidney transplant recipients. These receptors are not linked to any known antigen. TCRdb keeps only in-frame clones here, not all; method: immunoSEQ multiplex PCR. The table includes 30,000 or so clones, 82% detected once. Sequences were obtained from Tregs from blood cultured with allogeneic cells. These TCRs come from a human donor in good health.

The gene calls are TRBV21-1 and TRBJ2-4. TRBV21-1 corresponds to a pseudogene. The CDR3 loop spans 11 amino acids. The CDR3 spells CASTPPNIQYF. CDR3 coding DNA: TGTGCCAGCACCCCGCCGAACATTCAGTACTTC.

The genes are TRBV2 and TRBJ2-4; D is unresolved. This CDR3 region has 12 residues. The V gene lost 7 bases and the J gene lost 2 bases, with 6 bases spanning the gap. Germline CDR1 SNHLY, CDR2 FYNNEI. The CDR3 bases are TGTGCCAGCATGCTATCCAAAAACATTCAGTACTTC. It codes for CASMLSKNIQYF.

This clone was recorded a few times. This chain links TRBV25-1 with TRBJ2-7, with 9 bases lining up with TRBD1. Trimming at V came to 8 bases and at J to 6 bases, leaving 8 bases not matched to a gene. The CDR3 sequence is 13 residues long. In germline, CDR1 is MGHDK, CDR2 SYGVNS. The CDR3 DNA reads as TGTGCCAGCGGCGGGACAGGGAGAGGCGAGCAGTACTTC. Protein product: CASGGTGRGEQYF.

V is TRBV2 and J is TRBJ2-5; D is ambiguous. Germline V gene sequence: CDR1 SNHLY, CDR2 FYNNEI. V was cut by 2 bases and J by 3 bases, with 10 bases left in between. The CDR3 contains 14 residues. CDR3 nucleotides: TGTGCCAGCAGTGAATTGACTCGAAAAGAGACCCAGTACTTC. Its translation is CASSELTRKETQYF.

This chain links TRBV25-1 with TRBJ2-3, with TRBD1 identical over 7 bases. The CDR3 is 14 residues long. V lost 6 bases and J lost 2; bases outside the gene matches: 5. Germline values: CDR1 MGHDK, CDR2 SYGVNS. The CDR3 here is CASSPGTVTDTQYF. CDR3 in DNA: TGTGCCAGCAGCCCCGGGACAGTCACAGATACGCAGTATTTT.

Here the CDR3 reads CASSLEFRSGRPSYNEQFF. For the CDR3, the DNA is TGTGCCAGCAGCTTAGAATTCAGGAGCGGGAGACCCTCCTACAATGAGCAGTTCTTC. The chain employs TRBV7-8 and TRBJ2-1, with 8 bases that match TRBD2. The germline V gene has CDR1 SGHVS and CDR2 FQNEAQ. This CDR3 spans 19 amino acids. Germline trimming cut 1 base from V and 0 bases from J; bases unmatched to any gene: 11. The whole variable domain, remainder taken from reference TRBV7-8 and TRBJ2-1, is GAGVSQSPRYKVAKRGQDVALRCDPISGHVSLFWYQQALGQGPEFLTYFQNEAQLDKSGLPSDRFFAERPEGSVSTLKIQRTQQEDSAVYLCASSLEFRSGRPSYNEQFFGPGTRLTVL.

The chain recombines TRBV11-3 with TRBJ1-6; D perhaps matches TRBD1 (5 bases). CDR3 length equals 17 residues. Germline V gives CDR1 SGHNT, CDR2 YENEEA. Trimming took 1 base from V and 12 from J, leaving 22 bases between them. The CDR3 protein is CASSLVVGWGNHGPLHF. The CDR3 coding sequence is TGTGCCAGCAGCTTAGTAGTCGGCTGGGGGAATCACGGACCCCTCCACTTT.

The chain uses TRBV4-2 and TRBJ1-2; weak D call: TRBD1 (5 bases). Germline-derived CDR1 and CDR2 are LGHNA and YNFKEQ. The germline V and J ends were trimmed by 3 bases and 2 bases, with 13 bases remaining between them. The CDR3 spans 15 residues. In DNA, the CDR3 is TGTGCCAGCAGCCAGGGGGTCCAGGCCAACTATGGCTACACCTTC. This encodes CASSQGVQANYGYTF.

By proportion, this clone is medium-sized. The chain recombines TRBV25-1 with TRBJ1-6; D uncertain. The CDR3 consists of 15 residues. V gave up 4 bases and J gave up 7 bases, with 14 bases separating them. The V gene's germline CDR1 is MGHDK and CDR2 SYGVNS. DNA for the CDR3: TGTGCCAGCAGTGTCGATCCGGGTCCGAATTCACCCCTCCACTTT. This encodes CASSVDPGPNSPLHF.

This rearrangement joins TRBV5-6 to TRBJ2-1; perhaps TRBD2 as D (5 bases). CDR3 size: 15 residues. V dropped 2 bases and J dropped 7 bases, with 16 bases sitting between them. Germline V gene sequence: CDR1 SGHDT, CDR2 YYEEEE. The CDR3 coding sequence is TGTGCCAGCAGCTTACTAGTGGCATTCCCGAATGAGCAGTTCTTC. This gives the protein CASSLLVAFPNEQFF.

This clone was recorded a few times. The chain has TRBV5-1 and TRBJ1-2; D is undetermined. Germline V gene data show CDR1 as SGHRS and CDR2 as YFSETQ. V was clipped by 3 bases and J by 4 bases, with 10 bases between them. The CDR3 is made up of 13 amino acids. The CDR3 DNA sequence: TGCGCCAGCAGCTCTGGACTGTCCTATGGCTACACCTTC. This encodes CASSSGLSYGYTF.

This clone is a singleton in its sample. This chain uses TRBV6-6 with TRBJ2-2; D is possibly TRBD2 (5 bases). Germline V gene lookup returns CDR1 MNHNY and CDR2 SVGAGI (reference sequence). Trimming stripped 5 bases from V and 5 bases from J, with 6 bases between. The CDR3 runs to 12 residues. The CDR3 sequence is CASSRRTGELFF. DNA of the CDR3: TGTGCCAGCAGTCGGAGGACCGGGGAGCTGTTTTTT.

The chain employs TRBV29-1 and TRBJ2-4; tentatively, D is TRBD1 or TRBD2 (6 bases each). Trimming shortened V by 3 bases and J by 6 bases, and 12 bases separated the two germline ends. This CDR3 contains 13 residues. CDR1 is SQVTM and CDR2 is ANQGSEA in the germline V gene. CDR3 sequence (DNA): TGCAGCGTTGAGGGAGGACAGTTAAACATTCAGTACTTC. Its translation: CSVEGGQLNIQYF.

The chain couples TRBV6-5 to TRBJ2-7; 8 positions match TRBD1. V was pared by 5 bases and J by 7 bases, with 7 bases of the junction left unmatched. The CDR3 length is 13 residues. Germline V gene sequence: CDR1 MNHEY, CDR2 SVGAGI. CDR3 in DNA: TGTGCCAGCAGTCTACTAACAGGGGGAGAGCAGTACTTC. Its protein product is CASSLLTGGEQYF.

The chain joins TRBV28 to TRBJ1-2; D is uncertain. Germline-derived CDR1 and CDR2 are MDHEN and SYDVKM. V was trimmed by 5 bases and J by 4 bases, leaving 11 bases between them. The CDR3 is made up of 13 amino acids. Here the CDR3 reads CASSPSSAYGYTF. The CDR3 nucleotides read TGTGCCAGCAGTCCCTCCAGCGCCTATGGCTACACCTTC.

V and J are TRBV15 and TRBJ1-1; D unresolved. The germline V and J ends were trimmed by 0 bases and 5 bases, with 7 bases remaining between them. Germline V gene lookup returns CDR1 LNHNV and CDR2 YYDKDF (reference sequence). There are 13 residues in the CDR3. CDR3 DNA sequence: TGTGCCACCAGCAGAGACGGTGGAACTGAAGCTTTCTTT. Amino acids: CATSRDGGTEAFF.

This clone was observed a few times. The genes are TRBV6-5 and TRBJ1-1; D gene ambiguous. CDR3 length: 14 amino acids. Germline values: CDR1 MNHEY, CDR2 SVGAGI. V gave up 0 bases and J gave up 4 bases, with 9 bases separating them. CDR3 residues: CASSYSSAATEAFF. The CDR3, as DNA: TGTGCCAGCAGTTACTCATCGGCGGCCACTGAAGCTTTCTTT.

The chain joins TRBV6-6 to TRBJ2-7; no definite D call. There are 16 residues in the CDR3. Germline CDR1 MNHNY, CDR2 SVGAGI (reference sequence). V shed 2 bases and J shed 1 base, with 15 bases lying between them. The CDR3 is CASSYGWALGSYEQYF. CDR3 sequence (DNA): TGTGCCAGCAGTTACGGGTGGGCTCTTGGGTCCTACGAGCAGTACTTC.